This T cell receptor beta chain was captured in a study of cytomegalovirus exposure and HLA in healthy donors. This clone came up a few times. Per the germline V gene, CDR1 is WNHNN and CDR2 is SYGVQD (reference sequence). This CDR3 is built from 17 residues. Trimming removed 0 bases from V and 6 bases from J; junction bases left unmatched: 7. The PCR made use of 60 Vbeta and 13 Jbeta primers. The repertoire was sequenced with immunoSEQ multiplex PCR; TCRdb's copy has only in-frame clones and lacks some. This sample has more than 95,000 clones, with under 12% found just once. The chain combines TRBV10-1 with TRBJ2-1, with TRBD1 matching 11 bases. This clonotype originated in a woman in her late teens or twenties in good health and CMV-seropositive. The sample taken for sequencing was PBMCs. The CDR3 DNA is TGCGCCAGCAGTGAGTCGAGGGGGACAGGGGGTATCAATGAGCAGTTCTTC. It specifies CASSESRGTGGINEQFF.